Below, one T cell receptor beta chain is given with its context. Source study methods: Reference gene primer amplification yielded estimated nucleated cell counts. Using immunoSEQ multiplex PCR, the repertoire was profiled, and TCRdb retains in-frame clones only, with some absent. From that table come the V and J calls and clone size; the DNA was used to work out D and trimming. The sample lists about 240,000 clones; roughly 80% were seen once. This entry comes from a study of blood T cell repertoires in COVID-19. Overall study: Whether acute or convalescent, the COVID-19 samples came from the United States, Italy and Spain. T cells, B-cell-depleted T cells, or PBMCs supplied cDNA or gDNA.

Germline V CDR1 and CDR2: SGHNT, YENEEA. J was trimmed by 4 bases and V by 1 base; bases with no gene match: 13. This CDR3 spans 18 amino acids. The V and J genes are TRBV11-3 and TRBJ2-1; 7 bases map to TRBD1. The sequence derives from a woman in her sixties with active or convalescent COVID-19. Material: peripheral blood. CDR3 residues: CASSLGLVTGTVYNEQFF. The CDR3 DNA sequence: TGTGCCAGCAGCTTAGGTTTGGTGACCGGGACAGTGTACAATGAGCAGTTCTTC.